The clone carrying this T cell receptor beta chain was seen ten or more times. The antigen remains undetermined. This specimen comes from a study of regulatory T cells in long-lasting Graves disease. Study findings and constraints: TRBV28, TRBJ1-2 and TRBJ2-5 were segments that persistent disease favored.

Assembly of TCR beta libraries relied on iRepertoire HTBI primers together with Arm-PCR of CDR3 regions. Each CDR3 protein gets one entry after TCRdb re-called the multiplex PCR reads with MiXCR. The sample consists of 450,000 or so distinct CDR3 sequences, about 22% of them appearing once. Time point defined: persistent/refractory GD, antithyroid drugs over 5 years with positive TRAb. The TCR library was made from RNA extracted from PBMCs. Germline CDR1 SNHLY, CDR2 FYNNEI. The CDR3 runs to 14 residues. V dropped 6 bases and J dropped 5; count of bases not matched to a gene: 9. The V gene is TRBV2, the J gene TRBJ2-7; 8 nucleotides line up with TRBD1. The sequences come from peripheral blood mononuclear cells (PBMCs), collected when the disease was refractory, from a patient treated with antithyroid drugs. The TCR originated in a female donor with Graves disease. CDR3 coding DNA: TGTGCCAGCAGCGTCGGACAGGGAGTGAACGAGCAGTACTTC. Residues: CASSVGQGVNEQYF. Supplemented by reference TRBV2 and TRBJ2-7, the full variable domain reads EPEVTQTPSHQVTQMGQEVILRCVPISNHLYFYWYRQILGQKVEFLVSFYNNEISEKSEIFDDQFSVERPDGSNFTLKIRSTKLEDSAMYFCASSVGQGVNEQYFGPGTRLTVT.